This note documents a single T cell receptor beta chain sequence. The antigen remains unidentified. These data belong to a study of T cell repertoires in ileal Crohn's disease. Study summary: About half received postoperative treatment, roughly twelve with thiopurines and 15 to 20 anti-TNF.

Trimming removed 0 bases at V and 5 bases at J, with 12 bases between. The CDR3 extends over 15 amino acids. Germline V CDR1 and CDR2: SGHKS, YYEKEE (reference sequence). Time point denoted: neoterminal ileum biopsy at postoperative endoscopy, about 6 months after surgery. Sequencing used immunoSEQ multiplex PCR; TCRdb keeps in-frame clones, though not all of them. The sample shows more than 10,000 clones, around 80% of them seen only once. General observations from the study: High-frequency clones were more common in sorted CD8 than CD4 cells. Clonality above 26.8% at surgery always came with endoscopic recurrence. Endoscopy was done a median about 6.6 months after surgery.

Material for sequencing was ileal tissue. The receptor was isolated from an adult with Crohn's disease. The chain is built from TRBV5-5 and TRBJ1-3; D is perhaps TRBD1 (5 bases). CDR3 sequence: CASSLAGTERNTIYF. The CDR3 region has the DNA TGTGCCAGCAGCTTGGCCGGGACTGAGAGAAACACCATATATTTT.